These T cell receptor beta chains were read from a single sample in a study of CD8+CD57+ T cells in acquired aplastic anemia. Via MiXCR, TCRdb re-called the reads, giving one row per CDR3 protein. The repertoire holds under 200,000 distinct CDR3 sequences, with roughly 48% as singletons. Material: sorted CD4+, CD8+, or CD8+CD57+ T cells (not recorded which) from PBMCs. Receptor source: a human donor with aplastic anemia. The CDR3 runs from the conserved cysteine through the conserved F or W. Each record gives: clone size, D gene, J gene, V gene, CDR3 DNA, CDR3 protein. The D gene is left open where the match is weak. Clone size is shown for a subset of rows, as once, few, many or a class of expanded clone.

.,TRBD1,TRBJ1-2,TRBV30,TGTGCCTGGAGTCCCGGGACAGGGTATGGCTACACCTTC,CAWSPGTGYGYTF
.,.,TRBJ2-7,TRBV29-1,TGCAGCTTAAGTTGGGGGCGCGAGCAGTACTTC,CSLSWGREQYF
.,.,TRBJ2-3,TRBV7-3,TGTGCCAGCAGCTTACGGCGCGCAGATACGCAGTATTTT,CASSLRRADTQYF
few,.,TRBJ2-7,TRBV10-3,TGTGCCATCAGTGAAAGTGTGGGAAGAGTCGGGCAGTACTTC,CAISESVGRVGQYF
.,.,TRBJ1-4,TRBV10-2,TGCGCCAGCAGTGAGTGGAGCACCACGAGCCGAAAACTGTTTTTT,CASSEWSTTSRKLFF
.,.,TRBJ1-2,TRBV6-4,TGTGCCAGCAGTGACGGGTCGGGTCAGAATGGCTACACCTTC,CASSDGSGQNGYTF
.,TRBD2,TRBJ2-3,TRBV29-1,TGCAGCGCCGGGACTAGGGCCACAGATACGCAGTATTTT,CSAGTRATDTQYF
many,.,TRBJ1-5,TRBV7-3,TGTGCCAGCAGGTTAAATAGGGGTAATCAGCCCCAGCATTTT,CASRLNRGNQPQHF
many,.,TRBJ2-3,TRBV4-2,TGTGCCAGCATGGAGGGCTTTGGGGATACGCAGTATTTT,CASMEGFGDTQYF
many,.,TRBJ1-3,TRBV19,TGTGCCAGTAGTATGGGACGACAGCAAACCTCTGGAAACACCATATATTTT,CASSMGRQQTSGNTIYF
many,TRBD2,TRBJ2-7,TRBV6-1,TGTGCCAGCAGCATCCTAGCGGAACCCTACGAGCAGTACTTC,CASSILAEPYEQYF
.,.,TRBJ1-5,TRBV20-1,TGCAGTGCCATCACAGGGTTTAGCAATCAGCCCCAGCATTTT,CSAITGFSNQPQHF
.,TRBD1,TRBJ1-5,TRBV6-1,TGTGCCAGCAGTGAGGGAGACAGGGTTTTGAGTCAGCCCCAGCATTTT,CASSEGDRVLSQPQHF
many,.,TRBJ2-1,TRBV5-1,TGCGCCAGCAGCTCAGAGGGGAGACGGGAGTCCTCCTACAATGAGCAGTTCTTC,CASSSEGRRESSYNEQFF
many,.,TRBJ2-6,TRBV29-1,TGCAGCGTTGATCCCGCTGGGGCCAACGTCCTGACTTTC,CSVDPAGANVLTF
many,.,TRBJ2-1,TRBV19,TGTGCCAGTAGTATCAGGGACCCGGAGCGGGAGCAGTTCTTC,CASSIRDPEREQFF
.,TRBD2,TRBJ2-3,TRBV15,TGTGCCACCAGCAGTAGCGGGAGGGCCACAGATACGCAGTATTTT,CATSSSGRATDTQYF
.,.,TRBJ2-7,TRBV12-3/TRBV12-4,TGTGCCAGCAGTTTACCAGGGTATACGTACGAGCAGTACTTC,CASSLPGYTYEQYF
.,.,TRBJ2-7,TRBV2,TGTGCCAGCAGTTACTTTATGGGAAGCTCCTACGAGCAGTACTTC,CASSYFMGSSYEQYF
.,.,TRBJ2-2,TRBV19,TGTGCCAGTAGTGCCCAGGCGAACACCGGGGAGCTGTTTTTT,CASSAQANTGELFF
once,.,TRBJ2-3,TRBV7-3,TGTGCCAGCAGCCGATCGGGGAATACGCAGTATTTT,CASSRSGNTQYF
.,.,TRBJ1-5,TRBV2,TGTGCCAGCAGTGGCTGGGGGGGCGATCAGCCCCAGCATTTT,CASSGWGGDQPQHF
.,.,TRBJ2-7,TRBV25-1,TGTGCTAGCAGTTCAGGGTGGCCCAACAACGAGCAGTACTTC,CASSSGWPNNEQYF
many,.,TRBJ2-7,TRBV7-2,TGTGCCAGCAGCTTAGTCGGGACCTACGAGCAGTACTTC,CASSLVGTYEQYF
many,TRBD1,TRBJ1-2,TRBV5-1,TGCGCCAGCAGCATTCGACAGGGGGGCTATGGCTACACCTTC,CASSIRQGGYGYTF
.,TRBD1,TRBJ1-2,TRBV24-1,TGTGCCACCAGTGAGGACAGGGATGGCTACACCTTC,CATSEDRDGYTF
.,TRBD2,TRBJ2-2,TRBV14,TGTGCCAGCAGCCAAAATAGCGGGATTGGCACCGGGGAGCTGTTTTTT,CASSQNSGIGTGELFF
.,.,TRBJ1-2,TRBV11-2,TGTGCCAGCAGCTTGGAATCGAGACAGGACTATGGCTACACCTTC,CASSLESRQDYGYTF
many,.,TRBJ1-3,TRBV20-1,TGCAGTGCTAGAGATTCCCCCCCAGGGCCGGGAAACACCATATATTTT,CSARDSPPGPGNTIYF
many,TRBD2,TRBJ2-1,TRBV24-1,TGTGCCACCAGTGAACACTCGGGACTAGCGGGAACGCAGTTCTTC,CATSEHSGLAGTQFF
many,.,TRBJ2-1,TRBV6-2/TRBV6-3,TGTGCCAGCAGTTCCCCGACGATAGGTTCCGAGCAGTTCTTC,CASSSPTIGSEQFF
.,.,TRBJ2-7,TRBV12-3/TRBV12-4,TGTGCCAGCATCATCGACGGGGGTGTGGACGATCAGTACTTC,CASIIDGGVDDQYF
few,.,TRBJ2-5,TRBV18,TGTGCCAGCTCCGGGACTGATCAAGAGACCCAGTACTTC,CASSGTDQETQYF
.,.,TRBJ2-5,TRBV19,TGTGCCAGTAGTATTGGAGGAAACACAGGGAGGGAGACCCAGTACTTC,CASSIGGNTGRETQYF
many,.,TRBJ2-7,TRBV9,TGTGCCAGCAGCGAAACTAAGAGCTCCTACGAGCAGTACTTC,CASSETKSSYEQYF
many,.,TRBJ2-3,TRBV9,TGTGCCAGCAGCGTAGGTCTAGGAATCACAGATACGCAGTATTTT,CASSVGLGITDTQYF
many,.,TRBJ1-1,TRBV2,TGTGCCAGCAGGGAAGCAGGGAGGGGAGCTTTCTTT,CASREAGRGAFF
many,.,TRBJ1-1,TRBV7-2,TGTGCCAGCACCTCGGGGACTGAAGCTTTCTTT,CASTSGTEAFF
many,.,TRBJ1-1,TRBV20-1,TGCAGTGCTAGAGATCCGGGCACCCACACTGAAGCTTTCTTT,CSARDPGTHTEAFF
.,.,TRBJ2-1,TRBV2,TGTGCCAGCAGTGAATTCGGGGTATTGCGCAATGAGCAGTTCTTC,CASSEFGVLRNEQFF
many,.,TRBJ2-3,TRBV12-5,TGTGCTAGTGGTTTGGGAGGACAGAGCACAGATACGCAGTATTTT,CASGLGGQSTDTQYF
once,.,TRBJ2-1,TRBV10-3,TGTGCCATCAGCGAGCCCTCCCACAATGAGCAGTTCTTC,CAISEPSHNEQFF
many,TRBD1,TRBJ1-5,TRBV6-6,TGTGCCAGCAGTTACCCGGACAGGGAGGACCAGCCCCAGCATTTT,CASSYPDREDQPQHF
.,TRBD2,TRBJ2-5,TRBV29-1,TGCAGCGTTAAGGCGGGGGGGGTGGGAGAGACCCAGTACTTC,CSVKAGGVGETQYF
.,.,TRBJ2-5,TRBV4-3,TGCGCCAGCAGCCCTCTACCTGGGGAAGGAGGGCTCGAAGAGACCCAGTACTTC,CASSPLPGEGGLEETQYF
.,.,TRBJ1-2,TRBV7-2,TGTGCCAGCAGCTTAAGTGGAAACACCTTC,CASSLSGNTF
few,TRBD2,TRBJ2-1,TRBV20-1,TGCAGTGCTAGTCCGGGGACTAGCGGCTACAATGAGCAGTTCTTC,CSASPGTSGYNEQFF
many,.,TRBJ1-2,TRBV20-1,TGCAGTGCTAGAGAGGAAGACTATGGCTACACCTTC,CSAREEDYGYTF
.,.,TRBJ2-7,TRBV15,.,CATSRVGAGTVEYF
.,.,TRBJ2-4,TRBV11-1,TGTGCCAGCAGCTTAGCGCAGGGGAAGGCCAAAAACATTCAGTACTTC,CASSLAQGKAKNIQYF
many,.,TRBJ1-5,TRBV12-3/TRBV12-4,TGTGCCAGCAGCCGTCCGGCTCAGCCCCAGCATTTT,CASSRPAQPQHF
.,.,TRBJ1-6,TRBV5-1,TGCGCCAGCAGCTTAGGGGTCAGCCTCAATTCACCCCTCCACTTT,CASSLGVSLNSPLHF
.,.,TRBJ1-5,TRBV20-1,TGCAGTGCTAGAGCCGCGTCGGGTCCCCAGAATCAGCCCCAGCATTTT,CSARAASGPQNQPQHF
many,.,TRBJ1-5,TRBV5-1,TGCGCCAGCAGCTATACGGGGGCCATGGGCAATCAGCCCCAGCATTTT,CASSYTGAMGNQPQHF